The 8 T cell receptor beta chains reported below all come from one sample, sequenced in a study of Ad26.COV2.S vaccination and SARS-CoV-2 variants. Using immunoSEQ multiplex PCR, the repertoire was profiled, and TCRdb retains in-frame clones only, with some absent. Here the sample spans fewer than 400,000 clones, around 84% being singletons. This sample's treatment: 15 to 20 received Ad26.COV2.S at low or high dose, single or two shots; several received placebo; per-sample allocation not given. Day 63 after the first vaccine or placebo injection was the time point for sampling. The sequences come from peripheral blood, collected in a trial of Ad26.COV2.S vaccine versus placebo. The receptor set was obtained from a person between 18 and 65 years old who received the Ad26.COV2.S COVID-19 vaccine or a placebo.

This rearrangement joins TRBV27 to TRBJ2-1; D is perhaps TRBD1 (6 bases). Germline V CDR1 and CDR2: MNHEY, SMNVEV (reference sequence). V was trimmed by 0 bases and J by 9 bases, leaving 9 bases between them. The CDR3 extends over 13 amino acids. The CDR3 is CASSLSTGSEQFF. CDR3 sequence (DNA): TGTGCCAGCAGTTTATCGACAGGCAGTGAGCAGTTCTTC.

The V call is TRBV3-1 (or the pseudogene TRBV3-2), the J call TRBJ2-6, with D uncertain. Germline CDR1 reads LGHDT; CDR2 reads YNNKEL (reference sequence). CDR3 length: 15 residues. V shed 6 bases and J shed 0 bases, with 9 bases lying between them. The CDR3 protein is CASRSQASGANVLTF. The CDR3 nucleotides are TGTGCCAGCAGATCCCAGGCCTCTGGGGCCAACGTCCTGACTTTC.

The gene calls are TRBV6-5 and TRBJ2-6, with 7 bases aligning to TRBD1. V shed 6 bases and J 5 bases; nucleotides not matched to a gene: 7. This CDR3 comprises 15 residues. Germline CDR1 is MNHEY and CDR2 is SVGAGI. CDR3 DNA: TGTGCCAGCAGCAAAGACAGGGTTAGGGCCAACGTCCTGACTTTC. It is translated as CASSKDRVRANVLTF.

The gene calls are TRBV3-1 (or the pseudogene TRBV3-2) and TRBJ2-5; D gene uncertain. This CDR3 spans 15 amino acids. Germline assignment: CDR1 LGHDT and CDR2 YNNKEL (reference sequence). V dropped 0 bases and J dropped 2 bases, with 10 bases sitting between them. The DNA for the CDR3 is TGTGCCAGCAGCCAAGATGAGGTCCAGCAAGAGACCCAGTACTTC. The encoded protein is CASSQDEVQQETQYF.

The chain carries TRBV2 and TRBJ1-1; TRBD1 aligns across 7 bases. Losses at the gene ends were 4 bases for V and 1 base for J; bases not matched to a gene: 6. The CDR3 spans 15 residues. Germline CDR1 and CDR2: SNHLY and FYNNEI. The CDR3 sequence: CASSVYRGANTEAFF. DNA for the CDR3: TGTGCCAGCAGTGTCTACAGGGGCGCGAACACTGAAGCTTTCTTT.

CDR3 residues: CATSGQGIGNEQFF. The CDR3 nucleotides read TGTGCCACCAGCGGACAGGGTATCGGGAATGAGCAGTTCTTC. The V and J genes are TRBV15 and TRBJ2-1; TRBD1 matches 8 bases. Trimming took 5 bases from V and 7 from J; bases not matched to a gene: 7. The CDR3 is 14 amino acids. The V gene's germline CDR1 is LNHNV and CDR2 YYDKDF (reference sequence).

V and J are TRBV2 and TRBJ1-5; D is unresolved. The CDR3 has 14 amino acids. The V end lost 0 bases, the J end lost 6 bases, and 9 bases lay between the germline ends. Looked up from germline, CDR1 is SNHLY and CDR2 is FYNNEI. The CDR3 spells CASSEALQVQPQHF. As DNA, the CDR3 is TGTGCCAGCAGTGAAGCGCTTCAGGTTCAGCCCCAGCATTTT.

The rearrangement joins TRBV19 to TRBJ1-2; 9 nucleotides agree with TRBD1. J was trimmed by 8 bases and V by 6 bases; bases with no gene match: 7. The CDR3 length is 13 residues. The germline CDR1 and CDR2 sequences are LNHDA and SQIVND (reference sequence). CDR3 sequence (DNA): TGTGCCAGTAGAGAACAGGGGGCGATAGGCTACACCTTC. Translating it yields CASREQGAIGYTF.